The rows below give T cell receptor beta chains drawn from one sample of a study of CD8+ T cells in alopecia areata. Libraries were prepared by immunoSEQ multiplex PCR; TCRdb keeps only in-frame clonotypes and omits some of them. The sample yields 190,000 or so clones, roughly 64% seen once. The sample in question was CD8+ T cells sorted from blood, obtained at week 24, from a patient treated with tofacitinib. The receptors here all came from a human donor with alopecia areata. Both conserved end residues are part of each CDR3. For some rows the clone size is stated as once, few or many, or as a class when expanded; others skip it.

clone size,V gene,CDR3 length,CDR3 protein
.,TRBV7-9,16,CASSHRTQGRFNEQFF
.,TRBV5-1,11,CASSGGLEPYF
once,TRBV2,13,CASGEDANEKLFF
.,TRBV9,13,CASGFKGDTEAFF
.,TRBV15,18,CATSKRMTGLTGANVLTF
few,TRBV18,16,CASSPRRRLGSYEQYF
.,TRBV7-8,13,CASSPTFDRVLHF
.,TRBV5-6,12,CASTAPGATIYF
.,TRBV5-6,18,CASSLGPRDTTNTGELFF
.,TRBV29-1,15,CSVEEGRDRAYEQYF